The present TCR beta chain was sequenced within a study of technical replicates of blood from several donors. The CDR3 is 13 residues long. Germline V lookup: CDR1 SGHTA, CDR2 FQGNSA. The V and J ends lost 2 bases and 13 bases respectively, with 16 bases between them. Here immunoSEQ multiplex PCR was the method, and the copy in TCRdb shows in-frame clones only, minus some. The data contain tens of thousands of clones, more than 85% of them singletons. This clone showed up just once. The sequence came from a human donor in good health. Sequencing input: T cells isolated from PBMCs. The rearrangement uses TRBV7-2 and TRBJ2-3; D is possibly TRBD2 (6 bases). CDR3 in DNA: TGTGCCAGCAGCTTATATCGGGAGTGGGGGAAGTATTTT. Translation gives CASSLYREWGKYF.